Sequencing of this T cell receptor (beta chain) was carried out in a study of OX40 agonist ivuxolimab in advanced cancers. Sequencing used immunoSEQ multiplex PCR; TCRdb keeps in-frame clones, though not all of them. The sample lists some 80,000 clones, around 85% occurring once. CDR3 length equals 15 residues. Germline CDR1 and CDR2: KGHSY and FQNENV. The germline V and J ends were trimmed by 4 bases and 2 bases, with 13 bases remaining between them. J is TRBJ2-3 and V is TRBV16; D call uncertain. The origin of this receptor is an adult with an advanced solid tumor such as melanoma, head and neck, liver or kidney cancer. Sequences were derived from CD4+ or CD8+ T cells sorted from blood, sampled in a trial of the OX40 agonist ivuxolimab. The CDR3 spells CASSLHPGTTDTQYF. Here the CDR3 DNA reads TGTGCCAGCAGCCTCCACCCCGGAACCACAGATACGCAGTATTTT. The full variable domain, its missing parts supplied by reference TRBV16 and TRBJ2-3, is GEEVAQTPKHLVRGEGQKAKLYCAPIKGHSYVFWYQQVLKNEFKFLISFQNENVFDETGMPKERFSAKCLPNSPCSLEIQATKLEDSAVYFCASSLHPGTTDTQYFGPGTRLTVL.